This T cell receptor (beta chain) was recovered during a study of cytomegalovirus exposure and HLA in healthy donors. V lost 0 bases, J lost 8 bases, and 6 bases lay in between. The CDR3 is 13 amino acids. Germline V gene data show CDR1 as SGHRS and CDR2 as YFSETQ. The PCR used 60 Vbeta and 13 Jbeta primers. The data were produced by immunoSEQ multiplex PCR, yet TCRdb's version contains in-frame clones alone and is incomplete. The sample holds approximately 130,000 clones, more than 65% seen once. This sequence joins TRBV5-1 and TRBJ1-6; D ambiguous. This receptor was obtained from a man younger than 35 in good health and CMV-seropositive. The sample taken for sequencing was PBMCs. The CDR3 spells CASSLAGDSPLHF. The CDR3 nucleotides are TGCGCCAGCAGCTTGGCCGGGGATTCACCCCTCCACTTT.